This T cell receptor beta chain was recovered during a study of blood T cell repertoires in COVID-19. Across the study: The origin of the acute and convalescent COVID-19 samples was the United States, Italy and Spain. Sources were T cells, B-cell-depleted T cells, or PBMCs; the material itself was cDNA or gDNA.

The length of the CDR3 is 14 residues. V gave up 0 bases and J gave up 5 bases, with 12 bases separating them. The V gene's germline CDR1 is SGHRS and CDR2 YFSETQ. Using immunoSEQ multiplex PCR, the repertoire was profiled, and TCRdb retains in-frame clones only, with some absent. Here the sample spans about 250,000 clones, 85% being singletons. Source material: peripheral blood. The rearrangement links TRBV5-1 to TRBJ2-7; no clear D gene. The TCR originated in a woman aged 55-69 years with active or convalescent COVID-19. The CDR3 DNA is TGCGCCAGCAGCTTGGGAGGTAGTCCCGACGAGCAGTACTTC. Translating it yields CASSLGGSPDEQYF.